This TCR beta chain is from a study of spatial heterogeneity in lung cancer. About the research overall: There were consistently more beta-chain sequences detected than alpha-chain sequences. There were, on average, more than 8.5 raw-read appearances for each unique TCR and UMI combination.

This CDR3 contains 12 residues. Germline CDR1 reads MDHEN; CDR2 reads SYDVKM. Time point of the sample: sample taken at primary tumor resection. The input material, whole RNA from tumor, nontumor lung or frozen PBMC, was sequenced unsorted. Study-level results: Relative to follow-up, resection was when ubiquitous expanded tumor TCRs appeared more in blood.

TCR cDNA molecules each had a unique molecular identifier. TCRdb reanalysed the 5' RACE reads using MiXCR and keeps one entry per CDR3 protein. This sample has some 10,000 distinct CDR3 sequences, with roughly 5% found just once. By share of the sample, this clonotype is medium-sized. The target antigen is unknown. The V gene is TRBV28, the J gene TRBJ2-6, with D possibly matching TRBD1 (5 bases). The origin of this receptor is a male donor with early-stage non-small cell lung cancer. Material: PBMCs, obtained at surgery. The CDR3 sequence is CASRAGANVLTF. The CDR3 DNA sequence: TGTGCATCCAGGGCTGGGGCCAACGTCCTGACTTTC.